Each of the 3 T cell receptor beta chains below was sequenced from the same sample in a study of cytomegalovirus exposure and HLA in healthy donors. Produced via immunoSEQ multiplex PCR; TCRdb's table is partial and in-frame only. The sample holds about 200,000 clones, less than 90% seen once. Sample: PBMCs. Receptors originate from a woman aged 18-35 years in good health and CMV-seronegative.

The CDR3 region has the DNA TGTGCCAGCAGTGAAAGATGGGGCTCTGGAAACACCATATATTTT. Protein product: CASSERWGSGNTIYF. V usage is TRBV6-1 and J usage is TRBJ1-3; D ambiguous. Germline V gene data show CDR1 as MNHNS and CDR2 as SASEGT. The CDR3 loop spans 15 amino acids. V lost 2 bases to trimming and J lost 0 bases, with 8 bases between them.

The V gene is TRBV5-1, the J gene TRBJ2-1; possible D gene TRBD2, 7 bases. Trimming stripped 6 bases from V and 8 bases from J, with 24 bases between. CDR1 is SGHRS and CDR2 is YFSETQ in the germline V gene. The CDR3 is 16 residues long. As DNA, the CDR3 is TGCGCCAGCACTTGGGACCGAATGGTCGGGGGGCATGAGCAGTTCTTC. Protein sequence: CASTWDRMVGGHEQFF.

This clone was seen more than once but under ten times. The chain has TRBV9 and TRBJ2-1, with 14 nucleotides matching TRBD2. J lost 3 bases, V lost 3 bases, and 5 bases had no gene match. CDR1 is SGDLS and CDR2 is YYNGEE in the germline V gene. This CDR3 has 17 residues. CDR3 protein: CASSAGTSGSSYNEQFF. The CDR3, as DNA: TGTGCCAGCAGCGCAGGGACTAGCGGGAGTAGCTACAATGAGCAGTTCTTC. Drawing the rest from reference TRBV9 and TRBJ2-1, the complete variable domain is DSGVTQTPKHLITATGQRVTLRCSPRSGDLSVYWYQQSLDQGLQFLIQYYNGEERAKGNILERFSAQQFPDLHSELNLSSLELGDSALYFCASSAGTSGSSYNEQFFGPGTRLTVL.